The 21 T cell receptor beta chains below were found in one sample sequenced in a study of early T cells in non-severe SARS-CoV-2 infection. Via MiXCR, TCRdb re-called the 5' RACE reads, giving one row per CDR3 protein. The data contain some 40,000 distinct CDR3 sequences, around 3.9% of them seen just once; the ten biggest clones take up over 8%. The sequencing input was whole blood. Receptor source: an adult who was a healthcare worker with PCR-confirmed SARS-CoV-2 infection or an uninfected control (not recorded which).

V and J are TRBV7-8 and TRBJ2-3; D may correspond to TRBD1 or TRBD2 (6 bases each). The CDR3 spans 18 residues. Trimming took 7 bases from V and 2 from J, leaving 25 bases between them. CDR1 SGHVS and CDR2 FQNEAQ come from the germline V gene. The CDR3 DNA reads TGTGCCAGCAAAGTGAGCTGGAACAGGGACTTGTCCACAGATACGCAGTATTTT. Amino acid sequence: CASKVSWNRDLSTDTQYF.

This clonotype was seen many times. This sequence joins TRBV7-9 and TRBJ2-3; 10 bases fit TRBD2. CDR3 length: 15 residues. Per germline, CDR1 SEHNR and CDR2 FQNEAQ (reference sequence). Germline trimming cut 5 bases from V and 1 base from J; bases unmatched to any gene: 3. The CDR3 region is CASSEGTSGTDTQYF. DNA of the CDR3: TGTGCCAGCAGCGAAGGGACTAGCGGCACAGATACGCAGTATTTT. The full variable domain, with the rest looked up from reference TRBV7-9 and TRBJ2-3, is DTGVSQNPRHKITKRGQNVTFRCDPISEHNRLYWYRQTLGQGPEFLTYFQNEAQLEKSRLLSDRFSAERPKGSFSTLEIQRTEQGDSAMYLCASSEGTSGTDTQYFGPGTRLTVL.

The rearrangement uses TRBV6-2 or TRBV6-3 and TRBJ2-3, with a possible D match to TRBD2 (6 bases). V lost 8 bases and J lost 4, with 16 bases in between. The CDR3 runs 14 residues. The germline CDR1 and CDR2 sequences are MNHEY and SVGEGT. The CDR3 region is CASSYGRGADTQYF. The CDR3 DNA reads TGTGCCAGCTCCTACGGGAGAGGGGCAGATACGCAGTATTTT.

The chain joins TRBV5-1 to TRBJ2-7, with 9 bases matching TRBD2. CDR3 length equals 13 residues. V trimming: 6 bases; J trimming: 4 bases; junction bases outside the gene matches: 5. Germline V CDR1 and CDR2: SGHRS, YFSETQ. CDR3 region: CASNPAGGYEQYF. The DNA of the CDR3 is TGCGCCAGCAACCCAGCGGGAGGATACGAGCAGTACTTC.

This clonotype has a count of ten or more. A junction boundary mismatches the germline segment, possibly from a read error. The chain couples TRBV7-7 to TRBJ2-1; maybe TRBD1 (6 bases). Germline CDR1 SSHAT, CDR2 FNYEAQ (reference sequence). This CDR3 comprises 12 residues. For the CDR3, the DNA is TGTGCTAGCAGCCCTACAGGGTTGGAGCAGTTCTTC. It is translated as CASSPTGLEQFF.

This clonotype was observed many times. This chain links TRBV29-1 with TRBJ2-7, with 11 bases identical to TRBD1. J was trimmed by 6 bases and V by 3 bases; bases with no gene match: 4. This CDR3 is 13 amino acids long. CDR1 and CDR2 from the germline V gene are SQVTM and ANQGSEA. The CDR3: CSVDGQGAGEQYF. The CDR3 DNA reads TGCAGCGTTGATGGACAGGGGGCCGGCGAGCAGTACTTC.

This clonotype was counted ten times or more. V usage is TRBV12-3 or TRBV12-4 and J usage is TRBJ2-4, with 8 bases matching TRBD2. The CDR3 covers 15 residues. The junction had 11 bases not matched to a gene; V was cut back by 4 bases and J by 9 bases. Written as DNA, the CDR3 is TGTGCCAGCAGTTCCCGGGGGGGGATAGTCAGCATTCAGTACTTC. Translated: CASSSRGGIVSIQYF.

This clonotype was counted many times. The CDR3: CAISESGYEQFF. The CDR3 nucleotides read TGTGCCATCAGTGAGTCAGGCTATGAGCAGTTCTTC. The chain joins TRBV10-3 to TRBJ2-1, with no clear D. Germline CDR1 reads ENHRY; CDR2 reads SYGVKD. The V gene lost 0 bases and the J gene lost 8 bases, with 5 bases spanning the gap. This CDR3 comprises 12 residues.

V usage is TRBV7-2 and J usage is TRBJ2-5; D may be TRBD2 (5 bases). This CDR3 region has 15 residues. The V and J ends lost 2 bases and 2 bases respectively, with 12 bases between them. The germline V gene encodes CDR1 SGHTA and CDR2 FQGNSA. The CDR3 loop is CASSLIAHQQETQYF. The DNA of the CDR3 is TGTGCCAGCAGCTTAATAGCGCACCAACAAGAGACCCAGTACTTC.

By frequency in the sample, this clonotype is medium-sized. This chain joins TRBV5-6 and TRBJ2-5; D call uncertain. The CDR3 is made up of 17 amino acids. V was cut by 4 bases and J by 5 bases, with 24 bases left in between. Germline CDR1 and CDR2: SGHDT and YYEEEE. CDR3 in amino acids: CASSPLADNEAVETQYF. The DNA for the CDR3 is TGTGCCAGCAGCCCGTTAGCTGACAACGAGGCTGTGGAGACCCAGTACTTC.

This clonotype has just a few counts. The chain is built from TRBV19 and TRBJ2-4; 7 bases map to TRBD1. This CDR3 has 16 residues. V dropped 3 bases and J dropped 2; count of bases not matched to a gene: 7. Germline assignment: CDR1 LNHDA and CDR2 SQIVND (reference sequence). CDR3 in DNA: TGTGCCAGTAGTATCCCGATGACAGGGTCCAAAAACATTCAGTACTTC. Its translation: CASSIPMTGSKNIQYF.

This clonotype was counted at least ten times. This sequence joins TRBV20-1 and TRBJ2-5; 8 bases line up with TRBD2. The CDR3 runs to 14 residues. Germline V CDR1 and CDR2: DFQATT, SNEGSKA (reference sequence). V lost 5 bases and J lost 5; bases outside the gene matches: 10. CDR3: CSAGPGLDSETQYF. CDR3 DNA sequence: TGCAGTGCTGGTCCGGGACTAGATAGCGAGACCCAGTACTTC.

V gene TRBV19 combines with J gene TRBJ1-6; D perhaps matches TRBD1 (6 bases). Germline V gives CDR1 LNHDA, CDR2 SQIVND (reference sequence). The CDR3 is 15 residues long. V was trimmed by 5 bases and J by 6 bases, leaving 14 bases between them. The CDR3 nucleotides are TGTGCCAGTAGTGTCGCAACAGGGTCTAATTCACCCCTCCACTTT. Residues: CASSVATGSNSPLHF. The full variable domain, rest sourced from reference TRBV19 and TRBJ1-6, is DGGITQSPKYLFRKEGQNVTLSCEQNLNHDAMYWYRQDPGQGLRLIYYSQIVNDFQKGDIAEGYSVSREKKESFPLTVTSAQKNPTAFYLCASSVATGSNSPLHFGNGTRLTVT.

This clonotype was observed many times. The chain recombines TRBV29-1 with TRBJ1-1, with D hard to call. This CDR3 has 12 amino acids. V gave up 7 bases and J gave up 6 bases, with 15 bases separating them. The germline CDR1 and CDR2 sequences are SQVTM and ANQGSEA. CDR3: CSGTLSRAEAFF. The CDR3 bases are TGCAGCGGGACCCTATCCCGGGCTGAAGCTTTCTTT.

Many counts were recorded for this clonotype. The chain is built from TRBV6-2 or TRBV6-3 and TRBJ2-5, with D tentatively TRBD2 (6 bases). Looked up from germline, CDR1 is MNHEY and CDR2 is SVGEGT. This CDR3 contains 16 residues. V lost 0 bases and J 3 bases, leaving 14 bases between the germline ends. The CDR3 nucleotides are TGTGCCAGCAGTTACTCTGGTCTAGCGAACAAAGAGACCCAGTACTTC. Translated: CASSYSGLANKETQYF.

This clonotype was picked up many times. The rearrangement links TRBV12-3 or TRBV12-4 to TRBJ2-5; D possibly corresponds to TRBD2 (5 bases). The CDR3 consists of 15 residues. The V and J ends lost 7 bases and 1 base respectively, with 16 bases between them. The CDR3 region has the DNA TGTGCCAGCAACACCAGGCTGGGGAGCCAAGAGACCCAGTACTTC. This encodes CASNTRLGSQETQYF.

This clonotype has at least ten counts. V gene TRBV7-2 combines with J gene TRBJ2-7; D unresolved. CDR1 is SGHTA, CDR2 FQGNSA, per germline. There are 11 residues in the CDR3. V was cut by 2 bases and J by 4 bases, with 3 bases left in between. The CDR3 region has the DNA TGTGCCAGCAGCTTAAGATACGAGCAGTACTTC. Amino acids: CASSLRYEQYF.

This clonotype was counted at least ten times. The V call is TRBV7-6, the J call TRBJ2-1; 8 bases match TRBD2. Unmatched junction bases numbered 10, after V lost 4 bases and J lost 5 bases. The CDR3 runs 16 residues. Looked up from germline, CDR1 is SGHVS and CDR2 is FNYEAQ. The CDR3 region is CASSSLPSGSDNEQFF. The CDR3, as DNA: TGTGCCAGCAGCTCCTTACCCAGCGGGAGTGACAATGAGCAGTTCTTC.

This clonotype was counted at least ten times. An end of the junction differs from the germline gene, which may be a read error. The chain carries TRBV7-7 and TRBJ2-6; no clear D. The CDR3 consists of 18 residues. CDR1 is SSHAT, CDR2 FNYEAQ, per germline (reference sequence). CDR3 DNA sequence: TGTGCTAGCAGCTTGCAAGCCGGGCAAGGCTCTGGGGCCAACGTCCTGACTTTC. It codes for CASSLQAGQGSGANVLTF.

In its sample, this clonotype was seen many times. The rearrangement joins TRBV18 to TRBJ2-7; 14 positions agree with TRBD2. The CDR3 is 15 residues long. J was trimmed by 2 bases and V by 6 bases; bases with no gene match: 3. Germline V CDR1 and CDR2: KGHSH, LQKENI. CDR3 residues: CASSQGLAGAYEQYF. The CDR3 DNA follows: TGTGCCAGCTCGCAGGGACTAGCGGGAGCCTACGAGCAGTACTTC.

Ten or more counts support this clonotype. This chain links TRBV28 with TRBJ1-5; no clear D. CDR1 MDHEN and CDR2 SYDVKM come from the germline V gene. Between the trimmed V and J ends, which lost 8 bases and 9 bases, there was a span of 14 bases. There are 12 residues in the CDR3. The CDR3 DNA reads TGTGCCAGCTTGGCGGGAAATGGGCCCCAGCATTTT. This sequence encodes CASLAGNGPQHF.